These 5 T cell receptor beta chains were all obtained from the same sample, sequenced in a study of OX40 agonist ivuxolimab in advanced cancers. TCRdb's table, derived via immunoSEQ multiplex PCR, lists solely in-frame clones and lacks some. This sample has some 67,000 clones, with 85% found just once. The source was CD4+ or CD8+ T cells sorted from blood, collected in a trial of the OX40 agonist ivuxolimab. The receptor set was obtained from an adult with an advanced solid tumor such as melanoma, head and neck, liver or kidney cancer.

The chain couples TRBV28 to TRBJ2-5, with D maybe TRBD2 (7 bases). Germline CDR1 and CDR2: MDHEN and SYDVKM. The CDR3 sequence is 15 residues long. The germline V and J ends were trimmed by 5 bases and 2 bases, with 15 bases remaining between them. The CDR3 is CASSQAGAGQETQYF. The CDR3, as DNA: TGTGCCAGCAGTCAGGCGGGGGCAGGGCAAGAGACCCAGTACTTC.

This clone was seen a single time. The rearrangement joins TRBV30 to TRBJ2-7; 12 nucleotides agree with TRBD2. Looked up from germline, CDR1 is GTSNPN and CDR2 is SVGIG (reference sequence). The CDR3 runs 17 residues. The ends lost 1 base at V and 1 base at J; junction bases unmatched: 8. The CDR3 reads CAWSGWGLAGSSYEQYF. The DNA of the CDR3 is TGTGCCTGGAGTGGATGGGGACTAGCGGGTTCTTCCTACGAGCAGTACTTC.

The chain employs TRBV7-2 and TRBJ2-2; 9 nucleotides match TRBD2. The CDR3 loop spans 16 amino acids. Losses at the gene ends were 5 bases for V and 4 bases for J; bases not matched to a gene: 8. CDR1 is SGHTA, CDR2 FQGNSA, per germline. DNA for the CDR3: TGTGCCAGCAGCCTATTACTAGCGGGTGGCACCGGGGAGCTGTTTTTT. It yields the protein CASSLLLAGGTGELFF.

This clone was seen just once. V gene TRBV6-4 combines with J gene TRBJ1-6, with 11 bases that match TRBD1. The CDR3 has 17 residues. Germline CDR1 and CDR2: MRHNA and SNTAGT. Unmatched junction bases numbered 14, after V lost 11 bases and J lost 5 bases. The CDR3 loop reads CADHRGTGGENNSPLHF. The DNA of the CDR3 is TGTGCCGACCACAGAGGGACAGGGGGAGAAAATAATTCACCCCTCCACTTT.

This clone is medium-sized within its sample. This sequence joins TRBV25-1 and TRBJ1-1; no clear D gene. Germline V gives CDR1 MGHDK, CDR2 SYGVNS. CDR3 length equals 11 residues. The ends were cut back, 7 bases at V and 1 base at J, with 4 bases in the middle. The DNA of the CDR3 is TGTGCCAGCATCAGGAACACTGAAGCTTTCTTT. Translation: CASIRNTEAFF. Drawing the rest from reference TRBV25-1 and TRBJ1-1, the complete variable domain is EADIYQTPRYLVIGTGKKITLECSQTMGHDKMYWYQQDPGMELHLIHYSYGVNSTEKGDLSSESTVSRIRTEHFPLTLESARPSHTSQYLCASIRNTEAFFGQGTRLTVV.